The next 15 T cell receptor beta chains were all read from a single sample in a study of T cells in pancreatic ductal adenocarcinoma. Measured with immunoSEQ multiplex PCR; TCRdb has only the in-frame clones, and not every one. The sample yields approximately 9,400 clones, roughly 70% seen once. Selected pancreatic ductal adenocarcinoma patients had undergone surgery without neoadjuvant therapy. The sequencing input was pancreatic tumor tissue. These receptors were obtained from a human donor with pancreatic ductal adenocarcinoma.

The V gene is TRBV5-1, the J gene TRBJ1-1, with D possibly being TRBD1 (5 bases). The V gene's germline CDR1 is SGHRS and CDR2 YFSETQ. V lost 4 bases to trimming and J lost 1 base, with 11 bases between them. The CDR3 totals 14 residues. This chain's CDR3 is CASSRDGQNTEAFF. CDR3 DNA: TGCGCCAGCAGCCGGGACGGCCAGAACACTGAAGCTTTCTTT. The variable domain in full, with the rest retrieved from reference TRBV5-1 and TRBJ1-1, is KAGVTQTPRYLIKTRGQQVTLSCSPISGHRSVSWYQQTPGQGLQFLFEYFSETQRNKGNFPGRFSGRQFSNSRSEMNVSTLELGDSALYLCASSRDGQNTEAFFGQGTRLTVV.

This clone is a singleton in its sample. The chain carries TRBV29-1 and TRBJ2-5; a possible D gene is TRBD1 (9 bases). The CDR3 covers 15 residues. Germline V gives CDR1 SQVTM, CDR2 ANQGSEA. Trimming pared 6 bases from V and 5 bases from J, leaving 22 bases between. Written as DNA, the CDR3 is TGCAGCGTCGCGGGGGGACAGGGAATTAGGGAGACCCAGTACTTC. It translates to CSVAGGQGIRETQYF.

The sample holds one count of this clone. The V call is TRBV20-1, the J call TRBJ2-1; TRBD2 matches 7 bases. In germline, CDR1 is DFQATT, CDR2 SNEGSKA (reference sequence). J lost 13 bases, V lost 3 bases, and 3 bases had no gene match. This CDR3 spans 10 amino acids. This CDR3 reads CSARWEGQFF. The CDR3 nucleotides read TGCAGTGCTAGGTGGGAGGGCCAGTTCTTC.

The V and J genes are TRBV7-8 and TRBJ2-7; D might be TRBD1 (5 bases). V was cut by 5 bases and J by 5 bases, with 10 bases left in between. The CDR3 is 12 residues long. The V gene's germline CDR1 is SGHVS and CDR2 FQNEAQ. The CDR3, as DNA: TGTGCCAGCAGCCAAGTAGGGGACGAGCAGTACTTC. Translating gives CASSQVGDEQYF.

The chain recombines TRBV30 with TRBJ1-3, with D hard to call. Per germline, CDR1 GTSNPN and CDR2 SVGIG (reference sequence). The V and J ends lost 1 base and 4 bases respectively, with 2 bases between them. This CDR3 has 11 amino acids. The CDR3 DNA reads as TGTGCCTGGAGTGGAGGAAACACCATATATTTT. Translation: CAWSGGNTIYF.

This clone was seen a handful of times. This chain connects TRBV19 to TRBJ1-4; D gene ambiguous. The germline CDR1 and CDR2 sequences are LNHDA and SQIVND (reference sequence). The CDR3 runs to 12 residues. Trimming removed 9 bases from V and 0 bases from J, with 5 bases in between. CDR3: CASTATNEKLFF. CDR3 sequence (DNA): TGTGCCAGCACTGCAACTAATGAAAAACTGTTTTTT.

The rearrangement uses TRBV7-8 and TRBJ1-3, with 7 bases that match TRBD1. CDR1 is SGHVS and CDR2 is FQNEAQ in the germline V gene. The CDR3 has 17 amino acids. V was clipped by 5 bases and J by 0 bases; unmatched bases: 10. The CDR3, as DNA: TGTGCCAGCAGCGCTCGGGACAGATCCCTCTCTGGAAACACCATATATTTT. Amino acid sequence: CASSARDRSLSGNTIYF.

The chain links TRBV27 to TRBJ2-2, with a weak D call TRBD1 (5 bases). Trimming took off 2 bases at V and 8 bases at J, with 15 bases between the two ends. The CDR3 spans 15 residues. Germline CDR1 and CDR2: MNHEY and SMNVEV (reference sequence). This CDR3 is CASSLVGRVRGELFF. The DNA for the CDR3 is TGTGCCAGCAGTTTAGTGGGGCGAGTCAGGGGGGAGCTGTTTTTT.

The chain uses TRBV5-1 and TRBJ1-5; no clear D gene. The CDR3 sequence is 13 residues long. With 3 bases removed from V and 1 base from J, the gap between germline ends came to 5 bases. Germline V gene lookup returns CDR1 SGHRS and CDR2 YFSETQ. The chain's CDR3 is CASSSDSNQPQHF. CDR3 bases: TGCGCCAGCAGCTCCGACAGCAATCAGCCCCAGCATTTT.

The genes are TRBV5-1 and TRBJ2-3, with D hard to call. The V and J ends lost 0 bases and 0 bases respectively, with 8 bases between them. Germline CDR1 SGHRS, CDR2 YFSETQ. The CDR3 length is 15 residues. Here the CDR3 DNA reads TGCGCCAGCAGCTTGGGGACGGTTAGCACAGATACGCAGTATTTT. Amino acid sequence: CASSLGTVSTDTQYF.

The chain employs TRBV29-1 and TRBJ1-2; D gene unclear. Germline CDR1 and CDR2: SQVTM and ANQGSEA. V lost 2 bases and J lost 4, with 11 bases in between. The CDR3 spans 13 residues. This chain's CDR3 is CSVENSYLYGYTF. DNA for the CDR3: TGCAGCGTTGAAAATTCGTACCTCTATGGCTACACCTTC.

The chain links TRBV4-1 to TRBJ1-4; TRBD1 matches 9 bases. This CDR3 region has 14 residues. The V and J ends lost 1 base and 6 bases, in that order; junction bases with no gene match: 0. From germline, CDR1 is MGHRA and CDR2 YSYEKL. CDR3 nucleotides: TGCGCCAGCAGCCAAGGGACAGGGGATGAAAAACTGTTTTTT. Protein product: CASSQGTGDEKLFF.

The V and J genes are TRBV18 and TRBJ1-1, with no clear D. The CDR3 has 14 residues. Germline V gene lookup returns CDR1 KGHSH and CDR2 LQKENI. Trimming cost V 3 bases and J 6 bases, with 14 bases left between them. The CDR3 DNA reads TGTGCCAGCTCACCCGGCAGTGCGCGCGCTGAAGCTTTCTTT. Translated, it gives CASSPGSARAEAFF.

This clone came up once. CDR3 DNA sequence: TGTGCCAGCAGTTTCATCGGTCAGCCCCAGCATTTT. Its protein is CASSFIGQPQHF. The chain joins TRBV7-8 to TRBJ1-5; D gene ambiguous. CDR1 is SGHVS and CDR2 is FQNEAQ in the germline V gene. This CDR3 is built from 12 residues. Trimming cost V 6 bases and J 6 bases, with 9 bases left between them.

The chain joins TRBV4-2 to TRBJ1-2, with 12 bases that match TRBD1. There are 17 residues in the CDR3. Germline V gives CDR1 LGHNA, CDR2 YNFKEQ. The V and J ends lost 0 bases and 6 bases, in that order; junction bases with no gene match: 8. CDR3 protein: CASSQDSGTGGTNGYTF. DNA of the CDR3: TGTGCCAGCAGCCAAGATTCTGGGACAGGGGGCACGAATGGCTACACCTTC.